A selection of T cell receptor beta chains follows, all from one sample in a study of OX40 agonist ivuxolimab in advanced cancers. Clones were sequenced by immunoSEQ multiplex PCR, and TCRdb holds only the in-frame ones, with some missing. Among about 40,000 clones, about 85% were seen once, and the ten largest hold approximately 35%. The material was CD4+ or CD8+ T cells sorted from blood, obtained in a trial of the OX40 agonist ivuxolimab. All receptors come from an adult with an advanced solid tumor such as melanoma, head and neck, liver or kidney cancer. CDR3s include the opening cysteine and the closing phenylalanine or tryptophan. The order of the fields is clone size, J gene, CDR3 length, D gene, V gene, CDR3 DNA, CDR3 protein. A D gene is named only where the DNA matches it firmly. Clone sizes are given selectively: once, few, many, or a class where the clone is expanded.

size: NA
J: TRBJ2-1
length: 12
D: NA
V: TRBV5-6
DNA: TGTGCCAGCAGCTTGGAGGACAATGAGCAGTTCTTC
CDR3: CASSLEDNEQFF

size: NA
J: TRBJ2-5
length: 16
D: NA
V: TRBV10-1
DNA: TGCGCCAGCAGTGAGCCCCTTGTGTCCAGTCAAGAGACCCAGTACTTC
CDR3: CASSEPLVSSQETQYF

size: few
J: TRBJ2-1
length: 14
D: NA
V: TRBV5-1
DNA: TGCGCCAGCAGCTTCGATAGCGAGTACAATGAGCAGTTCTTC
CDR3: CASSFDSEYNEQFF

size: NA
J: TRBJ2-7
length: 17
D: NA
V: TRBV11-2
DNA: TGTGCCAGCAGCTTATGGTACGGGCAGACGGGCTCCTACGAGCAGTACTTC
CDR3: CASSLWYGQTGSYEQYF

size: NA
J: TRBJ1-4
length: 14
D: NA
V: TRBV6-1
DNA: TGTGCCAGCAATACAGGGCCTTGGGACGAAAAACTGTTTTTT
CDR3: CASNTGPWDEKLFF

size: NA
J: TRBJ2-1
length: 13
D: NA
V: TRBV30
DNA: TGTGCCTGGGGACGGTCGATTAACAATGAGCAGTTCTTC
CDR3: CAWGRSINNEQFF

size: few
J: TRBJ1-2
length: 14
D: NA
V: TRBV6-5
DNA: TGTGCCAGCAATAACGGGGGGGCCCCCTATGGCTACACCTTC
CDR3: CASNNGGAPYGYTF

size: NA
J: TRBJ2-7
length: 13
D: NA
V: TRBV7-2
DNA: TGTGCCAGCAGCCAGGGACCCTCCGGCGAGCAGTACTTC
CDR3: CASSQGPSGEQYF

size: once
J: TRBJ2-3
length: 17
D: NA
V: TRBV5-1
DNA: TGCGCCAGCAGCTCCACTCGAGGCGCGGGAAGCACAGATACGCAGTATTTT
CDR3: CASSSTRGAGSTDTQYF

size: NA
J: TRBJ2-1
length: 15
D: TRBD2
V: TRBV11-2
DNA: TGTGCCAGCAGCTTCGCCTCGGTAGCGGGGACTAGCCTGTTCTTC
CDR3: CASSFASVAGTSLFF

size: NA
J: TRBJ2-7
length: 17
D: NA
V: TRBV23-1
DNA: TGCGCCAGCAGTCAATCGAGGCAGGCCACTAGCTCCTACGAGCAGTACTTC
CDR3: CASSQSRQATSSYEQYF

size: NA
J: TRBJ2-7
length: 13
D: NA
V: TRBV6-5
DNA: TGTGCCAGTAGATCTACAGGTACCTACGAGCAGTACTTC
CDR3: CASRSTGTYEQYF

size: NA
J: TRBJ2-1
length: 16
D: TRBD2
V: TRBV5-1
DNA: TGCGCCAGCAGCTTGGGTGCGGGAGGAGTCTACAATGAGCAGTTCTTC
CDR3: CASSLGAGGVYNEQFF

size: few
J: TRBJ2-1
length: 15
D: TRBD1
V: TRBV5-1
DNA: TGCGCCAGCAGCTTGGCAGGGACAGGGTGGGATGAGCAGTTCTTC
CDR3: CASSLAGTGWDEQFF

size: NA
J: TRBJ2-1
length: 15
D: NA
V: TRBV7-9
DNA: TGTGCCAGCAGCCGTCCCGGGACTTCATACAATGAGCAGTTCTTC
CDR3: CASSRPGTSYNEQFF

size: NA
J: TRBJ1-2
length: 14
D: NA
V: TRBV7-9
DNA: TGTGCCAGCACCCCACAGGGAAAGGACTATGGCTACACCTTC
CDR3: CASTPQGKDYGYTF

size: NA
J: TRBJ2-4
length: 15
D: TRBD1
V: TRBV6-5
DNA: TGTGCCAGCAGTTACTCCAGGGGGGCCAAAAACATTCAGTACTTC
CDR3: CASSYSRGAKNIQYF

size: NA
J: TRBJ2-5
length: 13
D: NA
V: TRBV19
DNA: TGTGCCAGTAGTTTACAAAGGCGGGAGACCCAGTACTTC
CDR3: CASSLQRRETQYF

size: NA
J: TRBJ2-2
length: 13
D: NA
V: TRBV2
DNA: TGTGCCAGCAGTGTCGGGCAGACCGGGGAGCTGTTTTTT
CDR3: CASSVGQTGELFF

size: NA
J: TRBJ2-7
length: 14
D: NA
V: TRBV7-8
DNA: TGTGCCAGCAGGCCCTCGGTGGGACCATACGAGCAGTACTTC
CDR3: CASRPSVGPYEQYF

size: NA
J: TRBJ2-3
length: 14
D: NA
V: TRBV6-5
DNA: TGTGCCAGCAGTTACTCGAGTGGGGCAGATACGCAGTATTTT
CDR3: CASSYSSGADTQYF

size: once
J: TRBJ2-5
length: 14
D: TRBD1
V: TRBV7-9
DNA: TGTGCCAGCAGCCAGCGGACAGGGACGAAGACCCAGTACTTC
CDR3: CASSQRTGTKTQYF

size: NA
J: TRBJ2-3
length: 16
D: TRBD2
V: TRBV2
DNA: TGTGCCAGCAGTGAAAGCGGGAGGGCATTGGGAGATACGCAGTATTTT
CDR3: CASSESGRALGDTQYF

size: NA
J: TRBJ2-3
length: 16
D: TRBD1
V: TRBV7-8
DNA: TGTGCCAGCAGCTTACGAACAGGGGGCCGCACAGATACGCAGTATTTT
CDR3: CASSLRTGGRTDTQYF

size: few
J: TRBJ2-1
length: 12
D: TRBD1
V: TRBV7-9
DNA: TGTGCCAGCAGCACACAGACAGGGGAGCAGTTCTTC
CDR3: CASSTQTGEQFF

size: NA
J: TRBJ1-2
length: 14
D: TRBD1
V: TRBV5-1
DNA: TGCGCCAGCAGTTCCGGGACAGGGTTCTATGGCTACACCTTC
CDR3: CASSSGTGFYGYTF

size: NA
J: TRBJ2-1
length: 15
D: TRBD1
V: TRBV12-5
DNA: TGTGCTAGTGGTAGCCGACAGGGCTCTCTCAATGAGCAGTTCTTC
CDR3: CASGSRQGSLNEQFF

size: NA
J: TRBJ1-3
length: 18
D: NA
V: TRBV4-1
DNA: TGCGCCAGCAGCCAAGATGACCCCCAGGCAGATCCAGGAAACACCATATATTTT
CDR3: CASSQDDPQADPGNTIYF